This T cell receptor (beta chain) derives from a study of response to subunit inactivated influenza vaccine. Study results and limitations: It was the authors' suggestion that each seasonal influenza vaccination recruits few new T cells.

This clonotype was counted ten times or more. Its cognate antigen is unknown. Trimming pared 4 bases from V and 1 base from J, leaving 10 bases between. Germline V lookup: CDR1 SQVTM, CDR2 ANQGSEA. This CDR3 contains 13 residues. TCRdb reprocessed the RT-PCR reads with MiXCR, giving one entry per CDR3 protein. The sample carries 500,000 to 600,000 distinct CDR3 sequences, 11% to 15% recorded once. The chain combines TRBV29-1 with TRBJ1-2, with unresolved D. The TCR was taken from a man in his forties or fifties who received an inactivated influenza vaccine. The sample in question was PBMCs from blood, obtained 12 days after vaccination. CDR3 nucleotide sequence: TGCAGCGTTGCAGGCGAGCTTAACTATGGCTACACCTTC. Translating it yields CSVAGELNYGYTF.